This TCR beta chain was sequenced for a study of T-cell reconstitution after alpha-beta-depleted transplantation in children (TCRdb year 2016). Background on the whole study: Using TCR repertoire profiling, the study quantitatively followed how T-cell immune reconstitution unfolded in children after TCRalphabeta/CD19-depleted allogeneic hematopoietic cell transplantation.

This clonotype was observed a handful of times. Its antigen target is currently unknown. There are no base qualities to consult, and no much larger clone falls within one base. The CDR3 contains 13 residues, cysteine and phenylalanine counted. Just CDR3 DNA is preserved here, 39 bases in frame from base 1. Taken from the germline V gene (reference sequence), the CDR1 and CDR2 loops are DFQATT and SNEGSKA. V and J are truncated by 3 bases and 2 bases respectively, leaving an intervening sequence of 11 bases. The library was obtained by PCR. The reads were generated on an Illumina HiSeq 2500. To normalize quantification of the TCRbeta repertoire, the TCR libraries were built with molecular barcoding that relied on unique molecular identifiers. The raw public data were reprocessed by TCRdb itself: fastp quality trimming at Q25, MiXCR clonotype calling, in-frame beta chains only. Each entry is one CDR3 protein sequence, shown with its most common DNA and genes. The sample includes 200,000 to 250,000 distinct CDR3 sequences, with about a tenth observed a single time. Roughly 6.2% of the sample is in the top ten clones.

The chain joins TRBV20-1 to TRBJ2-7; a tentative D match to TRBD2 spans 5 bases. The receptor was isolated from a human donor who donated a stem cell graft to a child with acute lymphoblastic leukemia. The source material was PBMCs from the stem cell graft donor, sampled from the stem cell graft. DNA sequence: TGCAGTGCTAGTAGAGGGTATCCCTACGAGCAGTACTTC. Its translation is CSASRGYPYEQYF.